Each of the 6 T cell receptor beta chains below was sequenced from the same sample in a study of blood T cell repertoires in COVID-19. Sequenced by immunoSEQ multiplex PCR; TCRdb stores in-frame clones only, minus some. This table has hundreds of thousands of clones, approximately 84% appearing once. Specimen: peripheral blood. These receptors originate from a woman at least 80 years old with acute or convalescent COVID-19.

The chain is built from TRBV25-1 and TRBJ2-5, with TRBD1 matching 7 bases. The J segment lost 2 bases and the V segment lost 5 bases, leaving 8 bases of the junction unmatched. CDR3 size: 15 residues. Germline values: CDR1 MGHDK, CDR2 SYGVNS. The CDR3 protein is CASSRYRGQQETQYF. The CDR3 nucleotides are TGTGCCAGCAGTAGATACCGGGGACAGCAAGAGACCCAGTACTTC.

The chain recombines TRBV12-2 with TRBJ1-5; TRBD1, the table's D call, lacks a check against the DNA. TRBV12-2 is an annotated pseudogene. This CDR3 spans 17 amino acids. The CDR3 reads CASRTGTGDDSNQPQHF. The DNA of the CDR3 is TGTGCAAGTCGCACCGGGACAGGGGATGATAGCAATCAGCCCCAGCATTTT.

The chain combines TRBV7-2 with TRBJ2-1; D gene uncertain. V was cut by 0 bases and J by 0 bases, with 9 bases left in between. Germline CDR1 reads SGHTA; CDR2 reads FQGNSA. This CDR3 is 16 amino acids long. Here the CDR3 DNA reads TGTGCCAGCAGCTTAGCCAAGCTCTCCTCCTACAATGAGCAGTTCTTC. Protein sequence: CASSLAKLSSYNEQFF.

J is TRBJ2-7 and V is TRBV4-2, with 11 bases lining up with TRBD2. Trimming removed 4 bases from V and 1 base from J; junction bases left unmatched: 12. CDR1 LGHNA and CDR2 YNFKEQ come from the germline V gene. The CDR3 sequence is 18 residues long. The CDR3 bases are TGTGCCAGCAGCCCCCGGGCACTAGCGGGAGTCCGTTCCTACGAGCAGTACTTC. It specifies CASSPRALAGVRSYEQYF.

The gene calls are TRBV5-1 and TRBJ2-5; a possible D gene is TRBD2 (6 bases). Trimming pared 0 bases from V and 1 base from J, leaving 10 bases between. The V gene's germline CDR1 is SGHRS and CDR2 YFSETQ. The CDR3 is made up of 15 amino acids. The CDR3 sequence is CASSLGVGGQETQYF. In DNA form, the CDR3 reads TGCGCCAGCAGCTTGGGGGTCGGGGGCCAAGAGACCCAGTACTTC.

V and J are TRBV12-5 and TRBJ2-6; 7 bases are shared with TRBD1. The J segment lost 4 bases and the V segment lost 1 base, leaving 10 bases of the junction unmatched. This CDR3 comprises 18 residues. Germline loops: CDR1 LGHNT, CDR2 FRNRAP. CDR3 sequence reads: CASGLEWQGGSGANVLTF. In DNA form, the CDR3 reads TGTGCTAGTGGTTTGGAGTGGCAAGGGGGCTCAGGGGCCAACGTCCTGACTTTC.